A single T cell receptor (beta chain) is shown here with its context. This sample is part of a study of blood T cell repertoires in COVID-19. Whole-study context: The samples span acute and convalescent COVID-19 from the United States, Italy and Spain. Nucleic acid was either cDNA or gDNA, and it came from T cells, B-cell-depleted T cells, or PBMCs.

J was trimmed by 8 bases and V by 6 bases; bases with no gene match: 1. CDR3 length: 11 residues. Germline V CDR1 and CDR2: MNHNY, SVGAGI (reference sequence). As processed by the authors: Amplification of reference gene primers provided the estimated nucleated cell counts. Method: immunoSEQ multiplex PCR; TCRdb's copy keeps in-frame clones and lacks some. The V and J calls and clone size come from that table; D and trimming were worked out from the DNA. The table records about 290,000 clones, around 81% of them present only once. The receptor comes from a woman aged 50 to 65 with active or convalescent COVID-19. The rearrangement uses TRBV6-6 and TRBJ1-2; TRBD1 matches 9 bases. The sequenced material came from peripheral blood. Written as DNA, the CDR3 is TGTGCCAGCAGAGGGACAGGGGGCTACACCTTC. Protein: CASRGTGGYTF.